This is a list of T cell receptor beta chains from one sample in a study of T cell changes during pregnancy in multiple sclerosis. Profiling relied on immunoSEQ multiplex PCR, and the TCRdb table lists in-frame clones only, not all of them. The table includes about 40,000 clones, roughly nine tenths detected once. The specimen was CD4+ T cells from peripheral blood mononuclear cells, collected before pregnancy. The receptors were gathered from a female donor with multiple sclerosis, enrolled in a pregnancy study. CDR3s include the opening cysteine and the closing phenylalanine or tryptophan. A D gene is named only where the DNA matches it firmly. Rows give clone size only sometimes, using once, few, many, or a class for an expanded clone.

cdr3_aa,cdr3_nt,v_call,j_call,clone_size,d_call
CASGWVEDIQYF,TGTGCCAGCGGATGGGTCGAGGACATTCAGTACTTC,TRBV2,TRBJ2-4,.,.
CASSLEGTGGSRLFF,TGTGCCAGCAGCTTAGAGGGTACGGGGGGCTCAAGACTGTTTTTT,TRBV7-9,TRBJ1-4,.,.
CASSPERDRGSGANVLTF,TGTGCCAGCAGCCCGGAGAGGGACAGGGGCTCTGGGGCCAACGTCCTGACTTTC,TRBV4-2,TRBJ2-6,.,TRBD1
CASSLEGTSPYEQYF,TGCGCCAGCAGCTTGGAAGGGACTAGCCCCTACGAGCAGTACTTC,TRBV5-1,TRBJ2-7,.,TRBD2
CASSPGQFSHEQYF,TGTGCCAGCAGTCCGGGACAGTTTTCACACGAGCAGTACTTC,TRBV28,TRBJ2-7,.,TRBD1
CASSSSSEREQYF,TGTGCCAGCAGTTCCAGCTCGGAGAGAGAGCAGTACTTC,TRBV7-2,TRBJ2-7,once,.
CASSVGRGTNNEKLFF,TGTGCCAGCAGTGTTGGGCGGGGGACGAACAATGAAAAACTGTTTTTT,TRBV6-1,TRBJ1-4,few,.
CASSTTTGTSGTRPNNEQFF,TGTGCCAGTAGTACCACCACAGGGACTAGCGGGACACGACCCAACAATGAGCAGTTCTTC,TRBV19,TRBJ2-1,.,TRBD2
CASGTSGTYEQYF,TGTGCCAGCGGGACTAGCGGTACCTACGAGCAGTACTTC,TRBV18,TRBJ2-7,.,TRBD2
CASSVASSGTLGNEQFF,TGTGCCAGCAGCGTAGCTTCGAGCGGCACCTTGGGGAATGAGCAGTTCTTC,TRBV9,TRBJ2-1,.,.
CASTRWGTSGIGPSYNEQFF,TGTGCCAGCACCAGGTGGGGGACTAGCGGGATTGGGCCCTCCTACAATGAGCAGTTCTTC,TRBV27,TRBJ2-1,once,TRBD2
CASSLYGGELFF,TGTGCCAGCAGCTTATACGGCGGGGAGCTGTTTTTT,TRBV5-4,TRBJ2-2,few,.
CASSVLTDYSNQPQHF,TGTGCCAGCAGCGTATTAACAGATTATAGCAATCAGCCCCAGCATTTT,TRBV9,TRBJ1-5,few,.
CASSPTGKGEKLFF,TGTGCCAGCAGCCCGACAGGAAAGGGTGAAAAACTGTTTTTT,TRBV7-9,TRBJ1-4,.,.
CASSIVGGQDIQYF,TGCGCCAGCAGCATTGTCGGAGGCCAGGACATTCAGTACTTC,TRBV5-1,TRBJ2-4,.,.
CASGRTRWANYGYTF,TGTGCTAGTGGCCGGACAAGGTGGGCTAACTATGGCTACACCTTC,TRBV12-5,TRBJ1-2,few,.
CASSYWDRGANYGYTF,TGTGCCAGCAGTTATTGGGACAGGGGAGCTAACTATGGCTACACCTTC,TRBV6-5,TRBJ1-2,.,TRBD1
CASSASITGGETEAFF,TGTGCCAGCAGCGCCTCGATAACAGGGGGCGAGACTGAAGCTTTCTTT,TRBV7-6,TRBJ1-1,.,TRBD1
CASSSGDRDQETQYF,TGTGCCAGCAGCTCGGGAGACAGGGACCAAGAGACCCAGTACTTC,TRBV7-2,TRBJ2-5,.,.